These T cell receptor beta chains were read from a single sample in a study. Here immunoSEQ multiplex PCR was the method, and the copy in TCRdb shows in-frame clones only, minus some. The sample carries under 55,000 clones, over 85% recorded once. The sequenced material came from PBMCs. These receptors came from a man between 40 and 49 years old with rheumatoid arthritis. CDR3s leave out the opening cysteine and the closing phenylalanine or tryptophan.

cdr3_aa: SVGNTEAF
j_call: TRBJ1-1
cdr3_length: 8
v_call: TRBV29-1

cdr3_aa: ASSWGPLNEQF
j_call: TRBJ2-1
cdr3_length: 11
v_call: TRBV7-8

cdr3_aa: ASSSTDSAKNIQY
j_call: TRBJ2-4
cdr3_length: 13
v_call: TRBV7-3

cdr3_aa: ASSIRREWNAGELF
j_call: TRBJ2-2
cdr3_length: 14
v_call: TRBV19

cdr3_aa: ASSNPGLANNEQF
j_call: TRBJ2-1
cdr3_length: 13
v_call: TRBV7-3

cdr3_aa: ASSFSQVAGELF
j_call: TRBJ2-2
cdr3_length: 12
v_call: TRBV27

cdr3_aa: ASSYQGPAGAEAF
j_call: TRBJ1-1
cdr3_length: 13
v_call: TRBV6-5

cdr3_aa: ATGQANYEQY
j_call: TRBJ2-7
cdr3_length: 10
v_call: TRBV2

cdr3_aa: AISDQGPEAF
j_call: TRBJ1-1
cdr3_length: 10
v_call: TRBV10-3

cdr3_aa: ASSPKDSSNTGELF
j_call: TRBJ2-2
cdr3_length: 14
v_call: TRBV5-1